One and the same sample provided the 15 T cell receptor beta chains below, sequenced in a study of T cell responses to AZD1222 COVID-19 vaccine. Produced via immunoSEQ multiplex PCR; TCRdb's table is partial and in-frame only. The top ten clones hold roughly 20% of a sample with 85,000 to 100,000 clones, approximately 78% of them seen once. The sequencing used peripheral blood, collected on day 0 of AZD1222 vaccination. The receptors were gathered from an adult in good health.

The chain employs TRBV30 and TRBJ1-5; weak D call: TRBD1 (5 bases). The ends were cut back, 0 bases at V and 6 bases at J, with 18 bases in the middle. The germline gives CDR1 GTSNPN, CDR2 SVGIG (reference sequence). CDR3 length: 16 residues. The CDR3 region is CAWSVLGVIEGQPQHF. CDR3 DNA: TGTGCCTGGAGTGTATTGGGGGTAATCGAAGGTCAGCCCCAGCATTTT.

J is TRBJ1-5 and V is TRBV2, with D unresolved. This CDR3 comprises 14 residues. V lost 8 bases and J 0 bases, leaving 11 bases between the germline ends. CDR1 is SNHLY, CDR2 FYNNEI, per germline. DNA for the CDR3: TGTGCCAGCGGTGGAGGGATTAGCAATCAGCCCCAGCATTTT. Encoded protein: CASGGGISNQPQHF.

The CDR3 DNA follows: TGTGCCAGCAGCCCTATGTCAGGGTCACCCCTCCACTTT. This codes for CASSPMSGSPLHF. The rearrangement joins TRBV7-2 to TRBJ1-6; possible D gene TRBD1, 5 bases. From germline, CDR1 is SGHTA and CDR2 FQGNSA. The CDR3 sequence is 13 residues long. The V end lost 5 bases, the J end lost 10 bases, and 12 bases lay between the germline ends. Complete variable domain (other parts from reference TRBV7-2 and TRBJ1-6): GAGVSQSPSNKVTEKGKDVELRCDPISGHTALYWYRQSLGQGLEFLIYFQGNSAPDKSGLPSDRFSAERTGGSVSTLTIQRTQQEDSAVYLCASSPMSGSPLHFGNGTRLTVT.

The rearrangement links TRBV30 to TRBJ1-2, with D possibly TRBD1 on 5 matching bases. The germline gives CDR1 GTSNPN, CDR2 SVGIG (reference sequence). This CDR3 has 14 residues. Deletions cut 0 bases from V and 3 bases from J, with 11 bases between. The CDR3 region has the DNA TGTGCCTGGAGTGTAACGAGGGGATACTATGGCTACACCTTC. As protein: CAWSVTRGYYGYTF.

The chain couples TRBV29-1 to TRBJ1-2; the D is unclear. Germline lookup yields CDR1 SQVTM and CDR2 ANQGSEA. The CDR3 has 14 residues. The V end was cut by 2 bases, the J end by 3 bases, with 13 bases between. CDR3 sequence reads: CSVERSPADYGYTF. In DNA form, the CDR3 reads TGCAGCGTTGAACGGTCACCTGCGGACTATGGCTACACCTTC. Together with reference TRBV29-1 and TRBJ1-2, the CDR3 gives the full variable domain: SAVISQKPSRDICQRGTSLTIQCQVDSQVTMMFWYRQQPGQSLTLIATANQGSEATYESGFVIDKFPISRPNLTFSTLTVSNMSPEDSSIYLCSVERSPADYGYTFGSGTRLTVV.

The rearrangement uses TRBV6-5 and TRBJ2-7; D is possibly TRBD1 or TRBD2 (5 bases each). Germline V gene lookup returns CDR1 MNHEY and CDR2 SVGAGI. This CDR3 region has 15 residues. V was clipped by 0 bases and J by 7 bases, with 16 bases between them. The CDR3 DNA reads as TGTGCCAGCAGTTACTCGATTGGTCAGGGAGAAGAGCAGTACTTC. This translates into CASSYSIGQGEEQYF.

The rearrangement links TRBV28 to TRBJ2-3, with D possibly matching TRBD1 (6 bases). CDR3 size: 14 residues. CDR1 is MDHEN and CDR2 is SYDVKM in the germline V gene. The ends were cut back, 9 bases at V and 3 bases at J, with 16 bases in the middle. The CDR3 DNA follows: TGTGCCAGTTGTACCGGGACAAGGACAGATACGCAGTATTTT. It yields the protein CASCTGTRTDTQYF.

The chain carries TRBV7-9 and TRBJ1-2; D possibly corresponds to TRBD1 (5 bases). Deletions cut 5 bases from V and 4 bases from J, with 14 bases between. This CDR3 has 14 residues. The V gene's germline CDR1 is SEHNR and CDR2 FQNEAQ (reference sequence). In DNA, the CDR3 is TGTGCCAGCAGCCCGGTGGGGGAGAGCTATGGCTACACCTTC. It is translated as CASSPVGESYGYTF.

The chain carries TRBV7-9 and TRBJ2-2, with 7 bases aligning to TRBD1. CDR1 and CDR2 (germline): SEHNR, FQNEAQ (reference sequence). J lost 4 bases, V lost 5 bases, and 7 bases had no gene match. The CDR3 contains 15 residues. The CDR3 is CASSAPGTATGELFF. As DNA, the CDR3 is TGTGCCAGCAGCGCCCCCGGGACAGCCACCGGGGAGCTGTTTTTT.

The chain employs TRBV7-2 and TRBJ1-2; 7 positions agree with TRBD1. The length of the CDR3 is 14 residues. Trimming cost V 1 base and J 6 bases; bases outside gene matches: 5. Germline-derived CDR1 and CDR2 are SGHTA and FQGNSA. Written as DNA, the CDR3 is TGTGCCAGCAGCTTAGTTACAGGGGATGATGGCTACACCTTC. This codes for CASSLVTGDDGYTF.

This clone was found once. J is TRBJ2-2 and V is TRBV5-4; TRBD2 aligns across 8 bases. The CDR3 is 15 amino acids. V gave up 4 bases and J gave up 2 bases; unmatched junction bases: 4. Germline assignment: CDR1 SGHNT and CDR2 YYREEE (reference sequence). The CDR3 protein is CASSREGPNTGELFF. CDR3 coding DNA: TGTGCCAGCAGCCGGGAGGGACCTAACACCGGGGAGCTGTTTTTT.

This chain links TRBV4-3 with TRBJ2-2; a weak D match, TRBD1 (6 bases). Per the germline V gene, CDR1 is LGHNA and CDR2 is YSLEER. The CDR3 is 20 amino acids. Trimming cost V 0 bases and J 4 bases, with 24 bases left between them. The CDR3 region has the DNA TGCGCCAGCAGCCAAGAAGGGGTCAGGGCAGGGGTCGGTGCCACCGGGGAGCTGTTTTTT. It codes for CASSQEGVRAGVGATGELFF.

The rearrangement links TRBV27 to TRBJ2-2, with D possibly TRBD1 on 6 matching bases. CDR3 length equals 16 residues. CDR1 is MNHEY and CDR2 is SMNVEV in the germline V gene (reference sequence). Trimming left V 5 bases short and J 5 bases short, with 18 bases between. The CDR3 spells CASSPHQGKGTGELFF. Written as DNA, the CDR3 is TGTGCCAGCAGTCCCCATCAGGGGAAGGGGACCGGGGAGCTGTTTTTT.

The chain joins TRBV7-9 to TRBJ2-1, with 10 bases aligning to TRBD2. The CDR3 spans 13 residues. The ends lost 2 bases at V and 14 bases at J; junction bases unmatched: 6. Germline V gene sequence: CDR1 SEHNR, CDR2 FQNEAQ (reference sequence). CDR3 sequence reads: CASSLPASGRKFF. CDR3 coding DNA: TGTGCCAGCAGCTTACCGGCTAGCGGGAGAAAGTTCTTC.

The sample holds a few counts of this clone. The chain employs TRBV29-1 and TRBJ2-1; 13 bases agree with TRBD2. Germline trimming cut 5 bases from V and 4 bases from J; bases unmatched to any gene: 8. Germline CDR1 and CDR2: SQVTM and ANQGSEA. The CDR3 is made up of 16 amino acids. The CDR3: CSVPRTSGSLYNEQFF. DNA for the CDR3: TGCAGCGTTCCCAGGACTAGCGGGAGCCTATACAATGAGCAGTTCTTC.